These T cell receptor beta chains were read from a single sample in a study of cytomegalovirus exposure and HLA in healthy donors. The protocol was immunoSEQ multiplex PCR, while the TCRdb copy is restricted to in-frame clones and leaves out a portion. Of over 65,000 clones listed, roughly 80% are singletons. Source material: PBMCs. These receptors all stem from a woman aged 30 to 39 in good health and CMV-seropositive. The CDR3 runs from the conserved cysteine through the conserved F or W. Fields, in order: D gene, clone size, J gene, V gene, CDR3 DNA, CDR3 protein. A D gene is named only where the DNA matches it firmly. Clone size is shown for a subset of rows, as once, few, many or a class of expanded clone.

D gene: TRBD2
clone size: -
J gene: TRBJ2-7
V gene: TRBV29-1
CDR3 DNA: TGCAGCGTTGCCGGAACTAGCGGGAGCCCCTACGAGCAGTACTTC
CDR3 protein: CSVAGTSGSPYEQYF

D gene: TRBD2
clone size: -
J gene: TRBJ2-2
V gene: TRBV19
CDR3 DNA: TGTGCCAGTAGTCCCCCAGCGGGAGCGAACACCGGGGAGCTGTTTTTT
CDR3 protein: CASSPPAGANTGELFF

D gene: TRBD1
clone size: -
J gene: TRBJ1-2
V gene: TRBV5-1
CDR3 DNA: TGCGCCAGCAGCTTGGAGGGGACAGGGGGCTGGGGCTACACCTTC
CDR3 protein: CASSLEGTGGWGYTF

D gene: TRBD1
clone size: -
J gene: TRBJ1-1
V gene: TRBV6-5
CDR3 DNA: TGTGCCAGCAGTTCCCTACAGGGGGTCGGGACTGAAGCTTTCTTT
CDR3 protein: CASSSLQGVGTEAFF

D gene: TRBD2
clone size: -
J gene: TRBJ2-2
V gene: TRBV9
CDR3 DNA: TGTGCCAGCAGCCCGCGGGGGGACACCGGGGAGCTGTTTTTT
CDR3 protein: CASSPRGDTGELFF

D gene: TRBD1
clone size: -
J gene: TRBJ1-1
V gene: TRBV5-1
CDR3 DNA: TGCGCCAGCAGCGTGACAGGGGGGATCACTGAAGCTTTCTTT
CDR3 protein: CASSVTGGITEAFF

D gene: TRBD2
clone size: -
J gene: TRBJ2-7
V gene: TRBV2
CDR3 DNA: TGTGCCAGCAGCCGGGAGGGCCGGTACGAGCAGTACTTC
CDR3 protein: CASSREGRYEQYF

D gene: TRBD1
clone size: -
J gene: TRBJ1-1
V gene: TRBV4-3
CDR3 DNA: TGCGCCAGCAGCCAAGTAATGGACAGGGGTGCTGAAGCTTTCTTT
CDR3 protein: CASSQVMDRGAEAFF

D gene: -
clone size: -
J gene: TRBJ2-7
V gene: TRBV28
CDR3 DNA: TGTGCCAGCAGAGTCCGGCTCGGGAGCTACGAGCAGTACTTC
CDR3 protein: CASRVRLGSYEQYF

D gene: TRBD2
clone size: -
J gene: TRBJ2-1
V gene: TRBV11-2
CDR3 DNA: TGTGCCAGCAGCTTTTTACCGCCGGGACTAGCGGACTCCTACAATGAGCAGTTCTTC
CDR3 protein: CASSFLPPGLADSYNEQFF

D gene: -
clone size: -
J gene: TRBJ2-7
V gene: TRBV29-1
CDR3 DNA: TGCAGCGCAGGGACACCGGACTCTTCCTACGAGCAGTACTTC
CDR3 protein: CSAGTPDSSYEQYF

D gene: TRBD1
clone size: -
J gene: TRBJ2-7
V gene: TRBV27
CDR3 DNA: TGTGCCAGCCGGGACAGGGGTCCCTACGAGCAGTACTTC
CDR3 protein: CASRDRGPYEQYF

D gene: -
clone size: -
J gene: TRBJ2-7
V gene: TRBV9
CDR3 DNA: TGTGCCAGCAGCCCGAGACCCGCTGCGGCTCTCGAGCAGTACTTC
CDR3 protein: CASSPRPAAALEQYF

D gene: TRBD2
clone size: -
J gene: TRBJ2-7
V gene: TRBV5-6
CDR3 DNA: TGTGCCAGCAGTTTTGGGTCGTCTAGCGGGAGTTACGAGCAGTACTTC
CDR3 protein: CASSFGSSSGSYEQYF

D gene: -
clone size: -
J gene: TRBJ1-4
V gene: TRBV11-2
CDR3 DNA: TGTGCCAGCAGCCAGGGAAACAGTCCAGGTGAAAAACTGTTTTTT
CDR3 protein: CASSQGNSPGEKLFF

D gene: TRBD2
clone size: -
J gene: TRBJ2-3
V gene: TRBV4-1
CDR3 DNA: TGCGCCAGCAGCCAGCGCCCTGGAGCGGGAGGGGCAGATACGCAGTATTTT
CDR3 protein: CASSQRPGAGGADTQYF

D gene: TRBD2
clone size: -
J gene: TRBJ2-3
V gene: TRBV7-2
CDR3 DNA: TGTGCCAGCAGCTTAGTGGGGGGGGATACGCAGTATTTT
CDR3 protein: CASSLVGGDTQYF

D gene: -
clone size: -
J gene: TRBJ2-1
V gene: TRBV11-2
CDR3 DNA: TGTGCCAGCAGCTTAACCGGGATGGAGCAGTTCTTC
CDR3 protein: CASSLTGMEQFF

D gene: TRBD1
clone size: -
J gene: TRBJ1-1
V gene: TRBV7-2
CDR3 DNA: TGTGCCAGCAGCTTAGTGGGACAGGGAAACACTGAAGCTTTCTTT
CDR3 protein: CASSLVGQGNTEAFF

D gene: -
clone size: few
J gene: TRBJ2-5
V gene: TRBV10-3
CDR3 DNA: TGTGCCATCAGCCAGGAACGACAAGAGACCCAGTACTTC
CDR3 protein: CAISQERQETQYF

D gene: -
clone size: -
J gene: TRBJ1-1
V gene: TRBV6-4
CDR3 DNA: TGTGCCAGCAGTGACTCGGAGGGAACACTTGGAGCTTTCTTT
CDR3 protein: CASSDSEGTLGAFF

D gene: TRBD1
clone size: -
J gene: TRBJ2-7
V gene: TRBV29-1
CDR3 DNA: TGCAGCGCCGGACAGGGGGGCGAGCAGTACTTC
CDR3 protein: CSAGQGGEQYF

D gene: TRBD1
clone size: -
J gene: TRBJ1-2
V gene: TRBV28
CDR3 DNA: TGTGCCAGCAGTCCCGGACAGGGCAGACCCGGCTACACCTTC
CDR3 protein: CASSPGQGRPGYTF

D gene: -
clone size: -
J gene: TRBJ1-1
V gene: TRBV19
CDR3 DNA: TGTGCCAGTAGTAATCAAGTTCGGGACACTGAAGCTTTCTTT
CDR3 protein: CASSNQVRDTEAFF

D gene: -
clone size: -
J gene: TRBJ2-7
V gene: TRBV4-2
CDR3 DNA: TGTGCCCACGGGAGTAGAACCTACGAGCAGTACTTC
CDR3 protein: CAHGSRTYEQYF

D gene: -
clone size: -
J gene: TRBJ1-2
V gene: TRBV15
CDR3 DNA: TGTGCCACCAGCAGAGGTCATTTTCGGGGGGCCTATGGCTACACCTTC
CDR3 protein: CATSRGHFRGAYGYTF

D gene: -
clone size: -
J gene: TRBJ1-2
V gene: TRBV13
CDR3 DNA: TGTGCCAGCAGTCCGCCGGGATCTCGGGGCTACACCTTC
CDR3 protein: CASSPPGSRGYTF

D gene: -
clone size: -
J gene: TRBJ2-1
V gene: TRBV29-1
CDR3 DNA: TGCAGCGTTCTTCGAGGGAGCATGACCCCTTTAAGAGGCAATGAGCAGTTCTTC
CDR3 protein: CSVLRGSMTPLRGNEQFF

D gene: -
clone size: few
J gene: TRBJ1-4
V gene: TRBV9
CDR3 DNA: TGTGCCAGCAGCGTGACGGGGGATGGTGAAAAACTGTTTTTT
CDR3 protein: CASSVTGDGEKLFF

D gene: -
clone size: -
J gene: TRBJ2-7
V gene: TRBV9
CDR3 DNA: TGTGCCAGCAGCGCGACATATTTCTCCTACGAGCAGTACTTC
CDR3 protein: CASSATYFSYEQYF

D gene: -
clone size: -
J gene: TRBJ1-1
V gene: TRBV28
CDR3 DNA: TGTGCCAGCAGTTTAAGTGGCAGCCCGAGGACTGAAGCTTTCTTT
CDR3 protein: CASSLSGSPRTEAFF

D gene: TRBD1
clone size: -
J gene: TRBJ2-5
V gene: TRBV25-1
CDR3 DNA: TGTGCCAGCAGTCCCACCACAGGGGGCTCAGAGACCCAGTACTTC
CDR3 protein: CASSPTTGGSETQYF

D gene: -
clone size: -
J gene: TRBJ2-1
V gene: TRBV7-2
CDR3 DNA: TGTGCCAGCAGTCCCCCGAATGAGCAGTTCTTC
CDR3 protein: CASSPPNEQFF

D gene: -
clone size: -
J gene: TRBJ2-3
V gene: TRBV25-1
CDR3 DNA: TGTGCCAGCACCGGGTTAGGTCCAGATACGCAGTATTTT
CDR3 protein: CASTGLGPDTQYF

D gene: -
clone size: few
J gene: TRBJ2-5
V gene: TRBV28
CDR3 DNA: TGTGCCAGCAGTTCGGTTCCCCGGGAGACCCAGTACTTC
CDR3 protein: CASSSVPRETQYF

D gene: -
clone size: -
J gene: TRBJ2-3
V gene: TRBV4-1
CDR3 DNA: TGCGCCAGCAGCTCGCTCAGCGGAGGCACAGATACGCAGTATTTT
CDR3 protein: CASSSLSGGTDTQYF

D gene: TRBD2
clone size: -
J gene: TRBJ2-7
V gene: TRBV6-5
CDR3 DNA: TGTGCCAGCAGTTTAGGGTCGGGGGGGGGTAACTACGAGCAGTACTTC
CDR3 protein: CASSLGSGGGNYEQYF

D gene: -
clone size: -
J gene: TRBJ2-5
V gene: TRBV2
CDR3 DNA: TGTGCCAGCAGTGGTTCCGGGAGAATCCGCCAAGAGACCCAGTACTTC
CDR3 protein: CASSGSGRIRQETQYF

D gene: TRBD2
clone size: few
J gene: TRBJ2-7
V gene: TRBV20-1
CDR3 DNA: TGCAGTTGGAGCGGGAACTACGAGCAGTACTTC
CDR3 protein: CSWSGNYEQYF

D gene: -
clone size: -
J gene: TRBJ2-1
V gene: TRBV7-3
CDR3 DNA: TGTGCCAGCGCCGGGGGGCGGAACAATGAGCAGTTCTTC
CDR3 protein: CASAGGRNNEQFF

D gene: -
clone size: -
J gene: TRBJ1-5
V gene: TRBV7-2
CDR3 DNA: TGTGCCAGCAGCTTAGCGTCAGGGGTAGGGCAGCCCCAGCATTTT
CDR3 protein: CASSLASGVGQPQHF